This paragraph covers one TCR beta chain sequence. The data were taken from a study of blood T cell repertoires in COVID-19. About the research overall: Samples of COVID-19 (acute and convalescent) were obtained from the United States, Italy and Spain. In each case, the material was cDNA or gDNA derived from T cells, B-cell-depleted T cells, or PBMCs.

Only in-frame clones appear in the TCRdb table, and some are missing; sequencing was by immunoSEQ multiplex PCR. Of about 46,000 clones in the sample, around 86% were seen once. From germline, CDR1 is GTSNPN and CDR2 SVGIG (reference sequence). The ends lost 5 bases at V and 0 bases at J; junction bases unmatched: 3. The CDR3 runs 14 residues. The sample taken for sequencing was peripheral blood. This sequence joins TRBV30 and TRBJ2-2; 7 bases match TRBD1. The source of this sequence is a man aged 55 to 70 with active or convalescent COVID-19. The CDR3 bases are TGTGCCTGGGGGGGACAGCCGAACACCGGGGAGCTGTTTTTT. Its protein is CAWGGQPNTGELFF. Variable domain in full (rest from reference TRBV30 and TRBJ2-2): SQTIHQWPATLVQPVGSPLSLECTVEGTSNPNLYWYRQAAGRGLQLLFYSVGIGQISSEVPQNLSASRPQDRQFILSSKKLLLSDSGFYLCAWGGQPNTGELFFGEGSRLTVL.